The sequence of this T cell receptor beta chain was determined in a study of cytomegalovirus exposure and HLA in healthy donors. Study-level points and caveats: For most TCR beta V segments, an earlier analysis put the productive rate at about 87% or about 30% of the time. TCR beta sequences reportedly predicted the HLA-A and HLA-B alleles of most subjects accurately. Rates of TCR association differed by HLA locus in a later analysis, with DRB1 highest and HLA-C lowest.

The PCR made use of 60 Vbeta and 13 Jbeta primers. Measured with immunoSEQ multiplex PCR; TCRdb has only the in-frame clones, and not every one. The table includes 150,000 to 200,000 clones, approximately 65% detected once. About this clone: Its specificity is not known.

CDR3 length equals 11 residues. Trimming removed 4 bases at V and 8 bases at J, with 9 bases between. Per germline, CDR1 GTSNPN and CDR2 SVGIG (reference sequence). The chain joins TRBV30 to TRBJ2-1, with D possibly being TRBD2 (5 bases). The sequence came from a man aged 35-49 years in good health and CMV-seronegative. Sample: PBMCs. The CDR3 DNA follows: TGTGCCTGGACCGTCGGGGATGAGCAGTTCTTC. This encodes CAWTVGDEQFF. The full variable domain, in which reference TRBV30 and TRBJ2-1 provide the parts outside the CDR3, is SQTIHQWPATLVQPVGSPLSLECTVEGTSNPNLYWYRQAAGRGLQLLFYSVGIGQISSEVPQNLSASRPQDRQFILSSKKLLLSDSGFYLCAWTVGDEQFFGPGTRLTVL.